This T cell receptor (beta chain) appears in the sequencing data of a study of cytomegalovirus exposure and HLA in healthy donors. Notes on the study in general: Most TCR sequences showed up rarely, but some public TCRs showed up in many donors.

In the PCR, 60 Vbeta and 13 Jbeta primers were used. Per the authors' pipeline: Unique TCR beta chains totaled about 73 million in a later count, with roughly 12 million of them shared. The data were produced by immunoSEQ multiplex PCR, yet TCRdb's version contains in-frame clones alone and is incomplete. The DNA gave D and trimming, while V, J and clone size come from that table. The top ten hold 2% to 2.5% of the sample, which has around 150,000 clones, 70% to 90% seen once. Comments on this clone: Its antigen is currently unknown.

The CDR3 sequence is 16 residues long. Germline V gene sequence: CDR1 LGHNA, CDR2 YNFKEQ. The V and J ends lost 4 bases and 7 bases respectively, with 20 bases between them. The receptor's source is a man aged 45-65 years in good health and CMV-seronegative. The chain employs TRBV4-2 and TRBJ1-5; tentative D call: TRBD1 (5 bases). The sample comprised PBMCs. The CDR3 sequence: CASSPSGGSPGQPQHF. The DNA of the CDR3 is TGTGCCAGCAGCCCCTCGGGGGGGAGCCCGGGACAGCCCCAGCATTTT.